What follows are 3 T cell receptor beta chains derived from one specimen sequenced in a study of blood T cell repertoires in COVID-19. Repertoires were generated with immunoSEQ multiplex PCR, while TCRdb's copy carries only in-frame clones and drops some. The table shows some 130,000 clones, with less than 90% occurring only once. The sample was PBMCs or T cells enriched from blood (not recorded which). These receptors were obtained from a man in his forties with acute COVID-19.

The chain links TRBV21-1 to TRBJ1-5. TRBV21-1 is classified as a pseudogene. The CDR3 consists of 15 residues. The CDR3 sequence: CASSKSGGPHQPQHF. The CDR3 nucleotides read TGTGCCAGCAGCAAATCCGGGGGGCCTCATCAGCCCCAGCATTTT.

The genes are TRBV28 and TRBJ2-2, with D possibly matching TRBD2 (6 bases). The CDR3 is 19 amino acids. V shed 4 bases and J shed 4 bases, with 25 bases lying between them. The germline V gene encodes CDR1 MDHEN and CDR2 SYDVKM. This chain's CDR3 is CASSSLGLRGNLGTGELFF. The CDR3 DNA reads TGTGCCAGCAGTTCTCTAGGGCTACGCGGGAACTTGGGCACCGGGGAGCTGTTTTTT.

The chain employs TRBV7-6 and TRBJ1-2; TRBD1 agrees at 10 bases. CDR3 size: 19 residues. The V gene end was trimmed by 2 bases and the J gene end by 4 bases; junction bases not matched to a gene: 16. The germline CDR1 and CDR2 sequences are SGHVS and FNYEAQ. The CDR3 DNA sequence: TGTGCCAGCAGCTTAAAGCCCTCTCCGGGACAGGGGATCGTCTATGGCTACACCTTC. Protein sequence: CASSLKPSPGQGIVYGYTF.